These T cell receptor beta chains were read from a single sample in a study of blood T cell repertoires in COVID-19. Assay used: immunoSEQ multiplex PCR; TCRdb lists only in-frame clones, some missing. The sample holds 250,000 or so clones, about nine tenths seen once. The source material was peripheral blood. Every receptor here comes from a young man with COVID-19, enrolled during active disease. Each CDR3 is given with its conserved first and last residue. Each record gives: clone size, CDR3 length, J gene, V gene, D gene, CDR3 protein, CDR3 DNA. D genes are given only for firm matches. Rows may omit the clone size; those that give it use once, few, many or a size class.

- 20 TRBJ1-6 TRBV4-1 - CASSQDRAGDRSPYNSPLHF TGCGCCAGCAGCCAAGATAGGGCAGGGGATCGTAGCCCCTATAATTCACCCCTCCACTTT
- 16 TRBJ2-3 TRBV7-9 - CASSVRGASSTDTQYF TGTGCCAGCAGCGTCCGGGGGGCCTCTAGCACAGATACGCAGTATTTT
- 14 TRBJ1-2 TRBV5-4 - CASSSPRENYGYTF TGTGCCAGCAGCTCACCCCGGGAGAACTATGGCTACACCTTC
once 12 TRBJ2-7 TRBV28 - CASIPGGGEQYF TGTGCCAGCATCCCCGGGGGTGGGGAGCAGTACTTC
once 17 TRBJ2-1 TRBV7-2 - CASSPPGGDRVLGEQFF TGTGCCAGCAGCCCCCCGGGGGGGGACAGGGTTCTTGGTGAGCAGTTCTTC
- 14 TRBJ2-7 TRBV5-1 TRBD2 CASSAGLGPYEQYF TGCGCCAGCAGCGCGGGACTAGGCCCCTACGAGCAGTACTTC
- 11 TRBJ1-2 TRBV7-9 - CASSILEGYTF TGTGCCAGCAGCATCTTAGAAGGCTACACCTTC
- 15 TRBJ2-3 TRBV10-1 TRBD2 CASSVTSGGADTQYF TGCGCCAGCAGCGTGACTAGCGGGGGAGCAGATACGCAGTATTTT
- 18 TRBJ2-3 TRBV18 TRBD1 CASSPPATGFGVTDTQYF TGTGCCAGCTCACCACCCGCGACAGGGTTTGGCGTCACAGATACGCAGTATTTT
- 16 TRBJ1-3 TRBV27 TRBD1 CASSSTPGQYGNTIYF TGTGCCAGCAGTTCGACTCCGGGACAGTATGGAAACACCATATATTTT
- 14 TRBJ1-5 TRBV27 - CASSATGDGQPQHF TGTGCCAGCAGCGCCACGGGGGATGGTCAGCCCCAGCATTTT
- 16 TRBJ2-2 TRBV7-3 TRBD1 CASSPWGQGGSGELFF TGTGCCAGCAGCCCTTGGGGACAGGGCGGATCCGGGGAGCTGTTTTTT
- 15 TRBJ2-7 TRBV6-5 TRBD2 CASSSGTSVIYEQYF TGTGCCAGCAGTTCCGGGACTAGCGTGATCTACGAGCAGTACTTC
- 14 TRBJ1-2 TRBV5-5 - CASSLTVRDYGYTF TGTGCCAGCAGCTTGACGGTCAGGGACTATGGCTACACCTTC
once 20 TRBJ1-2 TRBV11-3 - CASSLELRRPGTTANYGYTF TGTGCCAGCAGCTTAGAGCTCAGACGTCCGGGGACAACCGCTAACTATGGCTACACCTTC
- 15 TRBJ2-5 TRBV24-1 TRBD1 CATSDGTGAGETQYF TGTGCCACCAGTGACGGGACAGGGGCGGGGGAGACCCAGTACTTC
- 16 TRBJ1-3 TRBV14 - CASSQAYAPGHSTIYF TGTGCCAGCAGCCAAGCATACGCACCGGGACATAGCACCATATATTTT
- 15 TRBJ1-5 TRBV19 TRBD1 CASSGQADSNQPQHF TGTGCCAGTTCTGGACAGGCCGATAGCAATCAGCCCCAGCATTTT
once 16 TRBJ1-3 TRBV9 - CASSVAGGSSGNTIYF TGTGCCAGCAGCGTAGCGGGGGGAAGCTCTGGAAACACCATATATTTT
- 15 TRBJ2-7 TRBV5-4 TRBD1 CASSLVGTGDVMQYF TGTGCCAGCAGCCTGGTAGGGACAGGGGATGTTATGCAGTACTTC
- 16 TRBJ1-4 TRBV9 TRBD1 CASSVGRTGAGEKLFF TGTGCCAGCAGCGTTGGCCGGACAGGGGCGGGTGAAAAACTGTTTTTT
- 14 TRBJ1-2 TRBV30 - CAWSLGIGDYGYTF TGTGCCTGGAGTTTGGGCATAGGGGACTATGGCTACACCTTC
- 12 TRBJ1-2 TRBV29-1 - CSVPGGFYGYTF TGCAGCGTTCCTGGGGGCTTCTATGGCTACACCTTC
- 12 TRBJ2-3 TRBV24-1 - CATSEQGDTQYF TGTGCCACCAGTGAGCAGGGCGATACGCAGTATTTT
- 17 TRBJ2-1 TRBV5-6 TRBD2 CASSLVVGGKAYNEQFF TGTGCCAGCAGCTTGGTAGTCGGGGGGAAAGCCTACAATGAGCAGTTCTTC
- 18 TRBJ1-1 TRBV5-1 - CASSPGRGALGGRTEAFF TGCGCCAGCAGCCCTGGACGGGGGGCGCTTGGGGGGAGAACTGAAGCTTTCTTT
- 15 TRBJ1-6 TRBV6-5 - CASRTHSSYNSPLHF TGTGCCAGCAGAACCCACAGCTCCTATAATTCACCCCTCCACTTT
- 19 TRBJ2-7 TRBV30 TRBD1 CAWSLLPPGGTEKAYEQYF TGTGCCTGGAGTTTGCTCCCTCCCGGTGGGACAGAAAAAGCTTACGAGCAGTACTTC
- 14 TRBJ1-2 TRBV6-5 - CASSPKGGVRGYTF TGTGCCAGCAGTCCCAAAGGGGGGGTGAGAGGCTACACCTTC
- 15 TRBJ2-6 TRBV19 - CASSRGNSGANVLTF TGTGCCAGTAGTAGGGGCAACTCTGGGGCCAACGTCCTGACTTTC
- 14 TRBJ2-5 TRBV5-4 TRBD1 CASSTGQGGETQYF TGTGCCAGCAGCACCGGACAGGGAGGAGAGACCCAGTACTTC
- 16 TRBJ1-4 TRBV3-1/TRBV3-2 - CASSPVELSTNEKLFF TGTGCCAGCAGCCCGGTGGAGTTATCAACTAATGAAAAACTGTTTTTT
- 14 TRBJ1-2 TRBV14 - CASSQEAGFGGYTF TGTGCCAGCAGCCAAGAAGCAGGGTTCGGAGGCTACACCTTC
- 17 TRBJ1-1 TRBV5-4 TRBD1 CASSRRTGGFMNTEAFF TGTGCCAGCAGCCGAAGGACAGGGGGCTTCATGAACACTGAAGCTTTCTTT
- 15 TRBJ1-3 TRBV5-1 - CASSLARGSGNTIYF TGCGCCAGCAGCTTGGCCAGGGGCTCTGGAAACACCATATATTTT
- 16 TRBJ2-7 TRBV30 - CAWSAITTGPSYEQYF TGTGCCTGGAGTGCTATAACGACAGGCCCTAGCTACGAGCAGTACTTC
- 14 TRBJ2-5 TRBV27 - CASSLWGGPETQYF TGTGCCAGCAGTTTATGGGGGGGGCCCGAGACCCAGTACTTC
- 16 TRBJ2-5 TRBV5-6 TRBD1 CASSLFGQGVIETQYF TGTGCCAGCAGCTTGTTCGGGCAGGGGGTAATAGAGACCCAGTACTTC
many 15 TRBJ1-1 TRBV13 TRBD1 CASSNRDRVVAEAFF TGTGCCAGCAGCAACCGGGACAGGGTTGTCGCTGAAGCTTTCTTT
- 15 TRBJ2-7 TRBV6-7 - CASIAPGQPIYEQYF TGTGCCAGCATCGCCCCGGGACAACCAATCTACGAGCAGTACTTC
- 12 TRBJ1-1 TRBV12-3/TRBV12-4 - CASSVGNTEAFF TGTGCCAGCAGTGTCGGGAACACTGAAGCTTTCTTT
- 19 TRBJ1-4 TRBV2 TRBD1 CASRVPGQGLVATNEKLFF TGTGCCAGCAGGGTCCCGGGACAGGGCTTAGTTGCAACTAATGAAAAACTGTTTTTT
- 15 TRBJ2-2 TRBV6-5 - CASSYRPSGTGELFF TGTGCCAGCAGTTACCGCCCCTCAGGGACTGGGGAGCTGTTTTTT
- 14 TRBJ1-2 TRBV19 - CASSIDTANYGYTF TGTGCCAGTAGTATAGATACAGCTAACTATGGCTACACCTTC
- 15 TRBJ2-7 TRBV7-2 - CASSPSGLQTYEQYF TGTGCCAGCAGCCCCTCGGGTCTGCAGACCTACGAGCAGTACTTC
- 14 TRBJ2-3 TRBV19 - CASSIAVLTDTQYF TGTGCCAGTAGTATAGCGGTGCTCACAGATACGCAGTATTTT
- 16 TRBJ2-2 TRBV7-9 - CASSLVYGRGTGELFF TGTGCCAGCAGCTTAGTATATGGAAGGGGCACCGGGGAGCTGTTTTTT
- 15 TRBJ2-1 TRBV6-4 TRBD1 CASTQTGGSYNEQFF TGTGCCAGCACCCAGACAGGGGGCTCCTACAATGAGCAGTTCTTC
- 12 TRBJ2-5 TRBV3-1/TRBV3-2 - CASSHRRETQYF TGTGCCAGCAGCCATAGGCGGGAGACCCAGTACTTC
- 20 TRBJ1-3 TRBV18 - CASSIEYQTADISSGNTIYF TGTGCCAGCTCTATCGAATATCAGACCGCGGATATAAGCTCTGGAAACACCATATATTTT
- 16 TRBJ2-1 TRBV14 - CASSQVEGGPYNEQFF TGTGCCAGCAGCCAAGTTGAGGGGGGGCCGTACAATGAGCAGTTCTTC
- 16 TRBJ1-5 TRBV7-9 TRBD1 CASSQERDSDYQPQHF TGTGCCAGCAGCCAGGAAAGGGACAGCGATTATCAGCCCCAGCATTTT
- 13 TRBJ1-1 TRBV5-1 - CASSSTGNTEAFF TGCGCCAGCAGCTCCACAGGGAACACTGAAGCTTTCTTT
- 13 TRBJ1-1 TRBV9 TRBD1 CASSARGQGDAFF TGTGCCAGCAGCGCTAGGGGACAGGGAGATGCTTTCTTT
- 13 TRBJ1-1 TRBV7-9 TRBD1 CASRPGGWTEAFF TGTGCCAGCAGACCAGGGGGATGGACTGAAGCTTTCTTT
- 15 TRBJ1-5 TRBV19 TRBD1 CASSRSGQANQPQHF TGTGCCAGTAGTAGATCAGGACAGGCTAATCAGCCCCAGCATTTT
- 13 TRBJ1-1 TRBV19 - CASRDSMNTEAFF TGTGCCAGTAGGGACAGCATGAACACTGAAGCTTTCTTT